This record covers a single TCR beta chain. Antigen: not known. V gave up 5 bases and J gave up 3 bases; unmatched junction bases: 3. This CDR3 is 15 amino acids long. Germline V gene lookup returns CDR1 MNHNS and CDR2 SASEGT. This entry is derived from a study of T cell repertoires in ileal Crohn's disease. About the study: Operated complications were stricturing disease (approximately 61%) and penetrating disease (about 40%).

Points from the study as a whole: The median delay to postoperative endoscopy was about 7 months.

Using immunoSEQ multiplex PCR, the repertoire was profiled, and TCRdb retains in-frame clones only, with some absent. The table includes about 2,500 clones, approximately 81% detected once. Specified time point: neoterminal ileum biopsy at postoperative endoscopy, about 6 months after surgery. Sequencing was carried out using ileal tissue. This sequence joins TRBV6-1 and TRBJ2-1, with 11 bases that match TRBD1. The clonotype comes from an adult with Crohn's disease. For the CDR3, the DNA is TGTGCCAGCAGTCCCGGGACAGGGGGCTACAATGAGCAGTTCTTC. Protein product: CASSPGTGGYNEQFF.